Sequencing of this T cell receptor (beta chain) was carried out in a study of T cells in Graves' hyperthyroidism and ophthalmopathy. With duration under 3 months, ophthalmopathy was active: Clinical Activity Score at least 3, NOSPECS at least 4. Exclusion criteria comprised uncontrolled infection, other autoimmune disease, pregnancy or lactation. This clonotype was seen many times. Amplified TCR beta CDR3 regions came from RNA transcripts. The HTBI set primed first-round TCR CDR3 RT-PCR. TCRdb re-called the multiplex PCR reads through MiXCR, storing one row per CDR3 protein. The sample includes approximately 330,000 distinct CDR3 sequences, approximately 15% of them seen just once. This CDR3 has 14 amino acids. CDR1 and CDR2 (germline): LGHDT, YNNKEL (reference sequence). The ends were cut back, 4 bases at V and 5 bases at J, with 14 bases in the middle.

This chain joins TRBV3-1 and TRBJ2-5; TRBD1 is a possible D gene (5 bases). This receptor was obtained from a woman aged 40 to 50 with Graves' ophthalmopathy. The source material was blood. The CDR3: CASSPYHRSETQYF. Written as DNA, the CDR3 is TGTGCCAGCAGCCCCTACCACAGGTCGGAGACCCAGTACTTC.